These 9 T cell receptor beta chains were all obtained from the same sample, sequenced in a study of OX40 agonist ivuxolimab in advanced cancers. Data came from immunoSEQ multiplex PCR; TCRdb stores just in-frame clones and leaves some out. The table shows some 45,000 clones, with around 85% occurring only once. The material sequenced was CD4+ or CD8+ T cells sorted from blood, taken in a trial of the OX40 agonist ivuxolimab. The source is an adult with an advanced solid tumor such as melanoma, head and neck, liver or kidney cancer.

This clone was detected once. The gene calls are TRBV7-3 and TRBJ2-7; D unresolved. V lost 5 bases to trimming and J lost 1 base, with 6 bases between them. CDR1 is SGHTA, CDR2 FQGTGA, per germline. The CDR3 runs 12 residues. In DNA, the CDR3 is TGTGCCAGCAGCCCCTTTTCCTACGAGCAGTACTTC. This sequence encodes CASSPFSYEQYF.

V is TRBV4-2 and J is TRBJ2-1; 10 bases align to TRBD2. V was clipped by 5 bases and J by 8 bases; unmatched bases: 12. This CDR3 has 16 residues. The germline gives CDR1 LGHNA, CDR2 YNFKEQ. As DNA, the CDR3 is TGTGCCAGCAGCTCTAAGTCTCTAGCGGGAGTCGATGAGCAGTTCTTC. It specifies CASSSKSLAGVDEQFF.

This clone was counted a few times. V and J are TRBV19 and TRBJ2-7; either TRBD1 or TRBD2 may fit D (5 bases each). CDR3 length: 13 residues. Germline CDR1 and CDR2: LNHDA and SQIVND (reference sequence). Trimming removed 3 bases from V and 4 bases from J, with 10 bases in between. The CDR3 DNA reads as TGTGCCAGTAGTATCGAGGGGAGATACGAGCAGTACTTC. This sequence encodes CASSIEGRYEQYF. Complete variable domain (other parts from reference TRBV19 and TRBJ2-7): DGGITQSPKYLFRKEGQNVTLSCEQNLNHDAMYWYRQDPGQGLRLIYYSQIVNDFQKGDIAEGYSVSREKKESFPLTVTSAQKNPTAFYLCASSIEGRYEQYFGPGTRLTVT.

The rearrangement joins TRBV2 to TRBJ1-2, with TRBD1 matching 7 bases. The V segment lost 4 bases and the J segment 4 bases; nucleotides outside the gene matches: 6. CDR3 length: 14 residues. From germline, CDR1 is SNHLY and CDR2 FYNNEI. CDR3 sequence reads: CASSARQGVYGYTF. The CDR3 nucleotides are TGTGCCAGCAGTGCTAGACAGGGAGTCTATGGCTACACCTTC.

The CDR3 region is CASSLEGGISYNEQFF. The CDR3 DNA follows: TGCGCCAGCAGCTTGGAGGGGGGAATATCCTACAATGAGCAGTTCTTC. This chain joins TRBV5-1 and TRBJ2-1; TRBD1 or TRBD2 may be the D gene (6 bases each). In germline, CDR1 is SGHRS, CDR2 YFSETQ. The CDR3 has 16 residues. V lost 0 bases and J lost 1, with 11 bases in between. The full variable domain, in which reference TRBV5-1 and TRBJ2-1 provide the parts outside the CDR3, is KAGVTQTPRYLIKTRGQQVTLSCSPISGHRSVSWYQQTPGQGLQFLFEYFSETQRNKGNFPGRFSGRQFSNSRSEMNVSTLELGDSALYLCASSLEGGISYNEQFFGPGTRLTVL.

This chain uses TRBV19 with TRBJ2-1; TRBD2 matches at 13 bases. The length of the CDR3 is 16 residues. The V gene's germline CDR1 is LNHDA and CDR2 SQIVND (reference sequence). J gave up 2 bases and V 5 bases, and 3 bases lay outside the gene matches. CDR3 loop: CASSLGTSGAYNEQFF. The CDR3 nucleotides are TGTGCCAGTAGTCTCGGGACTAGCGGGGCCTACAATGAGCAGTTCTTC.

The chain links TRBV2 to TRBJ2-5, with 9 bases lining up with TRBD1. The germline V gene has CDR1 SNHLY and CDR2 FYNNEI. This CDR3 has 15 residues. J lost 3 bases, V lost 6 bases, and 8 bases had no gene match. The CDR3 DNA is TGTGCCAGCAGGTGGGACAGGGCTGGGGAAGAGACCCAGTACTTC. It encodes CASRWDRAGEETQYF.

The chain employs TRBV4-2 and TRBJ2-7; D perhaps matches TRBD1 (6 bases). Trimming took off 4 bases at V and 0 bases at J, with 10 bases between the two ends. There are 14 residues in the CDR3. Per germline, CDR1 LGHNA and CDR2 YNFKEQ. The CDR3 sequence is CASSPRGDSYEQYF. The CDR3 DNA reads TGTGCCAGCAGCCCCAGGGGAGACTCCTACGAGCAGTACTTC.

The chain uses TRBV2 and TRBJ1-1, with no clear D. Looked up from germline, CDR1 is SNHLY and CDR2 is FYNNEI. The CDR3 has 12 residues. V lost 7 bases and J 0 bases, leaving 6 bases between the germline ends. The CDR3 reads CASTLMNTEAFF. In DNA, the CDR3 is TGTGCCAGCACCTTAATGAACACTGAAGCTTTCTTT.